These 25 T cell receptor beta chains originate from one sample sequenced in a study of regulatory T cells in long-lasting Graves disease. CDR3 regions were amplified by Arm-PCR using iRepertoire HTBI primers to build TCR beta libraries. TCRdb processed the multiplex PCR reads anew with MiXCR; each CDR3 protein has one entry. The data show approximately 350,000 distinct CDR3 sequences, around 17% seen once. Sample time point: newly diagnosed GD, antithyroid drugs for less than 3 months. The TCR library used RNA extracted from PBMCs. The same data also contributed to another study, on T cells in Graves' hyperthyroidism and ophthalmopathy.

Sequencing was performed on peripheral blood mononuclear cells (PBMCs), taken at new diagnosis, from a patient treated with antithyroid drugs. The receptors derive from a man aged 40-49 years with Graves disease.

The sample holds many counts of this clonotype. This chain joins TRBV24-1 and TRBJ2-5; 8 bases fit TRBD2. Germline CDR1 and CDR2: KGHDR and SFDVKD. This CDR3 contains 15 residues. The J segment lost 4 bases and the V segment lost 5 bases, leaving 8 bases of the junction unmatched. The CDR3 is CATSVSRGAGETQYF. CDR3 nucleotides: TGTGCCACCAGTGTCTCGCGGGGGGCAGGAGAGACCCAGTACTTC.

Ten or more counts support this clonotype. DNA for the CDR3: TGTGCCAGCAGCGAGATCAGGGCGAAGCAGTACTTC. This codes for CASSEIRAKQYF. J is TRBJ2-7 and V is TRBV12-3 or TRBV12-4, with D tentatively TRBD1 (5 bases). The length of the CDR3 is 12 residues. The V end lost 6 bases, the J end lost 8 bases, and 14 bases lay between the germline ends.

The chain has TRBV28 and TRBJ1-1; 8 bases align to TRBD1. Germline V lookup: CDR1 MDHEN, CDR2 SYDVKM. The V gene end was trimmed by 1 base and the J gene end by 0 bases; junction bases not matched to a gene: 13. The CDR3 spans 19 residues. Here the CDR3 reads CASSLYAGGGMGLNTEAFF. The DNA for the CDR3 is TGTGCCAGCAGTTTATATGCAGGGGGCGGAATGGGGTTGAACACTGAAGCTTTCTTT. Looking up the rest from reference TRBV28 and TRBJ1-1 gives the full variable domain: DVKVTQSSRYLVKRTGEKVFLECVQDMDHENMFWYRQDPGLGLRLIYFSYDVKMKEKGDIPEGYSVSREKKERFSLILESASTNQTSMYLCASSLYAGGGMGLNTEAFFGQGTRLTVV.

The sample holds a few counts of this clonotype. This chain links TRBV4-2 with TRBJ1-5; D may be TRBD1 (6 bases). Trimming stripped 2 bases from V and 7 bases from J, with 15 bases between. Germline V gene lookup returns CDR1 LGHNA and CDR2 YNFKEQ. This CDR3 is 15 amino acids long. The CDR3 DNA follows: TGTGCCAGCAGCCAATCACCAACAGGGCCCCAGCCCCAGCATTTT. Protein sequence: CASSQSPTGPQPQHF.

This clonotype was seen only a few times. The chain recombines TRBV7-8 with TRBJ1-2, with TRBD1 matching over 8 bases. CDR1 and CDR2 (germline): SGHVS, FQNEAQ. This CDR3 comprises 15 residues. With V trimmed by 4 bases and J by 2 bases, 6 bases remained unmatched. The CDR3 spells CASSSQGAPNYGYTF. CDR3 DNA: TGTGCCAGCAGCTCGCAGGGGGCCCCCAACTATGGCTACACCTTC. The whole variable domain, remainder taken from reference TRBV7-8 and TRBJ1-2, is GAGVSQSPRYKVAKRGQDVALRCDPISGHVSLFWYQQALGQGPEFLTYFQNEAQLDKSGLPSDRFFAERPEGSVSTLKIQRTQQEDSAVYLCASSSQGAPNYGYTFGSGTRLTVV.

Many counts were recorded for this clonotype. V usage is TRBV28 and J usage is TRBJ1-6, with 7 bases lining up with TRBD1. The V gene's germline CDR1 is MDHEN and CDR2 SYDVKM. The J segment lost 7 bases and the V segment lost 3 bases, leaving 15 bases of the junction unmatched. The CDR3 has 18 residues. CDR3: CASSFARTRTGGNSPLHF. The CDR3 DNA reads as TGTGCCAGCAGTTTCGCCCGGACACGGACAGGAGGCAATTCACCCCTCCACTTT.

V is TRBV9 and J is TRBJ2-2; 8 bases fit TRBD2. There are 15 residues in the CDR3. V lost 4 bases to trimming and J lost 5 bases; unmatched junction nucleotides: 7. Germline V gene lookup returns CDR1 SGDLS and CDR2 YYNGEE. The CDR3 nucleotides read TGTGCCAGCAGCCAGCGTGCGGGGGGTACCGGGGAGCTGTTTTTT. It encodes CASSQRAGGTGELFF.

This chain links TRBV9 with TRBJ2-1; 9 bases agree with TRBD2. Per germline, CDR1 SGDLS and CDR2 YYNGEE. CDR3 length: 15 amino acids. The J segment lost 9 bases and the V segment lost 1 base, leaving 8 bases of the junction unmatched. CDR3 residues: CASSVLAGQGGEQFF. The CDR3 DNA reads TGTGCCAGCAGCGTACTAGCGGGGCAGGGGGGTGAGCAGTTCTTC.

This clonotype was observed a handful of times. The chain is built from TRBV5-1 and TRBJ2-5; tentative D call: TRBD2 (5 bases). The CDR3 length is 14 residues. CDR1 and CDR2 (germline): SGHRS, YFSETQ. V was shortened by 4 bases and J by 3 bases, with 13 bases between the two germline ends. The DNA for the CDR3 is TGCGCCAGCAGCCAGGCCTTCGGGGAAGAGACCCAGTACTTC. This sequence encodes CASSQAFGEETQYF.

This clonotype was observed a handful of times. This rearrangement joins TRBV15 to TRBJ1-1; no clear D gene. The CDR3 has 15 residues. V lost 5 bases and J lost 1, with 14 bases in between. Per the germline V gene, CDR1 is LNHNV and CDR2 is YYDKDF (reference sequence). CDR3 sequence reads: CATSRRVEGNTEAFF. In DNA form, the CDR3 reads TGTGCCACCAGCCGTAGGGTAGAAGGGAACACTGAAGCTTTCTTT.

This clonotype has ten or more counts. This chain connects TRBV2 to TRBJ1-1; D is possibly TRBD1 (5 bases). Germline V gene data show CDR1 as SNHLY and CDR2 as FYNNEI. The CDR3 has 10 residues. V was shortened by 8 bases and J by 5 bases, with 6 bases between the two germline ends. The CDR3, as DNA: TGTGCCAGCGGGGGGACTGAAGCTTTCTTT. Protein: CASGGTEAFF. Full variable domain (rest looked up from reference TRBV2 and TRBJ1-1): EPEVTQTPSHQVTQMGQEVILRCVPISNHLYFYWYRQILGQKVEFLVSFYNNEISEKSEIFDDQFSVERPDGSNFTLKIRSTKLEDSAMYFCASGGTEAFFGQGTRLTVV.

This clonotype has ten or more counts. The CDR3 DNA reads as TGTGCCAGCAGCTTGGAGCGCTCGGACATACTCTACGAGCAGTACTTC. Protein sequence: CASSLERSDILYEQYF. This sequence joins TRBV7-9 and TRBJ2-7; weak D call: TRBD1 (5 bases). This CDR3 comprises 16 residues. From germline, CDR1 is SEHNR and CDR2 FQNEAQ (reference sequence). The ends were cut back, 3 bases at V and 3 bases at J, with 18 bases in the middle. Based on the CDR3 plus reference TRBV7-9 and TRBJ2-7, the full variable domain is DTGVSQNPRHKITKRGQNVTFRCDPISEHNRLYWYRQTLGQGPEFLTYFQNEAQLEKSRLLSDRFSAERPKGSFSTLEIQRTEQGDSAMYLCASSLERSDILYEQYFGPGTRLTVT.

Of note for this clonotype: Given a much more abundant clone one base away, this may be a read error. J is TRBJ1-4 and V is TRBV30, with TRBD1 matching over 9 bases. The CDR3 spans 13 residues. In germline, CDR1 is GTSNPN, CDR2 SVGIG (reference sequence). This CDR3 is CACGTGWPEKLLF. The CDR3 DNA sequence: TGTGCCTGTGGGACAGGGTGGCCTGAAAAACTGCTTTTT.

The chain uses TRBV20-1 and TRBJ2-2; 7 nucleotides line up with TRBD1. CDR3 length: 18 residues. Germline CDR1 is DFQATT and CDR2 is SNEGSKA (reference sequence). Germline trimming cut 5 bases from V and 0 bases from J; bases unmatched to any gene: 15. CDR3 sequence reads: CSAAPGGQLTSNTGELFF. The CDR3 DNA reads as TGCAGTGCTGCACCTGGGGGACAGTTAACCTCGAACACCGGGGAGCTGTTTTTT.

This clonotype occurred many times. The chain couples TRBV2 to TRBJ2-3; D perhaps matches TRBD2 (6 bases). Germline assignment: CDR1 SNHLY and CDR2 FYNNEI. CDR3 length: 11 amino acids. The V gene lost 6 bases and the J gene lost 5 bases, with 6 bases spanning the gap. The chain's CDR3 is CASRREDTQYF. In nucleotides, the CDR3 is TGTGCCAGCAGGCGGGAAGATACGCAGTATTTT.

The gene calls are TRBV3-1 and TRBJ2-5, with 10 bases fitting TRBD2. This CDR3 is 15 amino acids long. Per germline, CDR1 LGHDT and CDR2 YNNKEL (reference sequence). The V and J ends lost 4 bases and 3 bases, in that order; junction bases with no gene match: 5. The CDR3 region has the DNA TGTGCCAGCAGCCGAGGACTAGCGGTAAAAGAGACCCAGTACTTC. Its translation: CASSRGLAVKETQYF.

CDR3 DNA sequence: TGTGCCAGTAGTATAGAACCGGGTGGCGAGCAGTACTTC. Its protein is CASSIEPGGEQYF. The chain has TRBV19 and TRBJ2-7; D unresolved. CDR3 length: 13 amino acids. V gave up 0 bases and J gave up 6 bases, with 9 bases separating them. Germline V CDR1 and CDR2: LNHDA, SQIVND (reference sequence).

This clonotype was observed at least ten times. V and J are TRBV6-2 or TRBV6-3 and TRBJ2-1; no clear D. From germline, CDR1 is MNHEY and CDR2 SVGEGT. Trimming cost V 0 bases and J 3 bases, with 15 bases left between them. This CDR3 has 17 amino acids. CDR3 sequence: CASSYSITHPNYNEQFF. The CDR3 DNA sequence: TGTGCCAGCAGTTACTCGATCACCCACCCCAACTACAATGAGCAGTTCTTC.

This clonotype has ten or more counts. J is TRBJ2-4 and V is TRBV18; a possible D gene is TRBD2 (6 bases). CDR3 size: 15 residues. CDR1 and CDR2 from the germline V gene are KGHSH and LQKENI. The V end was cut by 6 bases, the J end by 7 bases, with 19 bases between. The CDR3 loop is CASSQLAGPRNIQYF. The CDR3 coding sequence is TGTGCCAGCTCCCAGCTGGCGGGGCCACGGAACATTCAGTACTTC.

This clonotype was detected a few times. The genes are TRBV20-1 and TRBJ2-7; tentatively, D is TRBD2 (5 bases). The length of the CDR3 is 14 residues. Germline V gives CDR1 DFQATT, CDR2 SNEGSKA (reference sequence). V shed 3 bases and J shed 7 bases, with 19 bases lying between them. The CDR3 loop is CSASDRRTPGEQYF. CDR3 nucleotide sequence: TGCAGTGCTAGTGATCGGCGGACCCCGGGGGAGCAGTACTTC.

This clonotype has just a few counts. CDR3 nucleotide sequence: TGTGCCAGCAGAACTCCATACAATGAGCAGTTCTTC. Encoded protein: CASRTPYNEQFF. The chain couples TRBV27 to TRBJ2-1; D remains ambiguous. V was pared by 6 bases and J by 4 bases, with 7 bases between. The germline V gene encodes CDR1 MNHEY and CDR2 SMNVEV (reference sequence). The length of the CDR3 is 12 residues.

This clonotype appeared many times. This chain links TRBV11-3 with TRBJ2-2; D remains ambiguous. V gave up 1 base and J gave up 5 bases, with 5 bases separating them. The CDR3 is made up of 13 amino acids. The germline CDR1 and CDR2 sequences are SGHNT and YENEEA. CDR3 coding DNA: TGTGCCAGCAGCTTAGGTCCTACCGGGGAGCTGTTTTTT. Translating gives CASSLGPTGELFF.

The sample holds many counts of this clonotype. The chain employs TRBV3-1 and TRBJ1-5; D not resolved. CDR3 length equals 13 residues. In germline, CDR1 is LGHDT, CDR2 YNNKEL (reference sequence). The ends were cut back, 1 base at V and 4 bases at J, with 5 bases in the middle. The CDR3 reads CASSQAFNQPQHF. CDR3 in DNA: TGTGCCAGCAGCCAAGCATTTAATCAGCCCCAGCATTTT. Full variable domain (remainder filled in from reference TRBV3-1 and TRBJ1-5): DTAVSQTPKYLVTQMGNDKSIKCEQNLGHDTMYWYKQDSKKFLKIMFSYNNKELIINETVPNRFSPKSPDKAHLNLHINSLELGDSAVYFCASSQAFNQPQHFGDGTRLSIL.

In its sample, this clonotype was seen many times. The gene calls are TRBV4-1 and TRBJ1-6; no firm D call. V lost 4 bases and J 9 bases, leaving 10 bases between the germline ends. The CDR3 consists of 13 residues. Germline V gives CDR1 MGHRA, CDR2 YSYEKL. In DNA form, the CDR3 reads TGCGCCAGCAGCCTCGGTGGTGGTTCACCCCTCCACTTT. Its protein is CASSLGGGSPLHF.

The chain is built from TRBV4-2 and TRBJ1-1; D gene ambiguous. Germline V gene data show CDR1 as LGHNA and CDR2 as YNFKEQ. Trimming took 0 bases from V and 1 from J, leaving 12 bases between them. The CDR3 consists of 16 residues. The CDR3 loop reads CASSQEYKGGNTEAFF. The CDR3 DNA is TGTGCCAGCAGCCAAGAATATAAGGGTGGGAACACTGAAGCTTTCTTT.